This T cell receptor beta chain was observed in a study of T cell responses to AZD1222 COVID-19 vaccine. Study-wide findings and caveats: AZD1222 recipients seropositive at baseline numbered only six.

Details on this clone: Its matching antigen is unknown.

The method was immunoSEQ multiplex PCR; TCRdb's version includes in-frame clones alone and lacks a portion of them. This sample has 120,000 to 150,000 clones; around 86% occur once, and the top ten carry around 4.3%. This receptor was taken from an adult in good health. The sequenced sample was peripheral blood, obtained on day 0 of MenACWY control vaccination.

The CDR3 spells CASRITDTQYF. The CDR3 coding sequence is TGTGCCAGCAGGATCACAGATACGCAGTATTTT. The chain combines TRBV6-5 with TRBJ2-3; no clear D gene. The CDR3 sequence is 11 residues long. V lost 6 bases and J lost 2, with 3 bases in between. Germline lookup yields CDR1 MNHEY and CDR2 SVGAGI.